The T cell receptor beta chain under discussion was sequenced for a study of somatic mutations in cytotoxic T cells in rheumatoid arthritis. General observations from the study: There were about an eighth of the roughly 65 patients in whom the largest CD8+ clone exceeded 20% of CD8+ cells. Antigenic targets recognized by the expanded CD8+ clones remained undetermined.

The CDR3 totals 13 residues. Germline V lookup: CDR1 SGDLS, CDR2 YYNGEE. With 3 bases clipped from V and 4 bases from J, the junction kept 1 base outside the gene matches. As regards this clone: Its matching antigen is unknown.

Here immunoSEQ multiplex PCR was the method, and the copy in TCRdb shows in-frame clones only, minus some. The repertoire has about 12,000 clones, around 70% of them found once; the top ten carry 7.5% to 10%. The clonotype was recovered from a man between 65 and 80 years old in good health. Material for sequencing was CD8+ T cells sorted from blood. The chain has TRBV9 and TRBJ2-3; 8 bases fit TRBD2. The CDR3: CASSAAGADTQYF. The DNA of the CDR3 is TGTGCCAGCAGCGCAGCGGGAGCAGATACGCAGTATTTT.